The 30 T cell receptor beta chains listed next were all sequenced from one sample in a study of CD8 T cells in ankylosing spondylitis. TCRdb ran MiXCR on the 5' RACE reads and lists one entry per CDR3 protein. The sample lists 310,000 or so distinct CDR3 sequences; around 20% were seen once. The specimen was blood, either unsorted or a sorted T cell fraction (not recorded which). These receptors originate from a male donor with ankylosing spondylitis or in good health (not recorded which).

The V gene is TRBV3-1, the J gene TRBJ2-1, with TRBD1 matching 9 bases. Germline assignment: CDR1 LGHDT and CDR2 YNNKEL (reference sequence). V shed 1 base and J 1 base; nucleotides not matched to a gene: 2. This CDR3 is 16 amino acids long. The DNA of the CDR3 is TGTGCCAGCAGCCAAGTGGACAGGGGATCCTACAATGAGCAGTTCTTC. Encoded protein: CASSQVDRGSYNEQFF.

This clonotype has only a few counts. The rearrangement links TRBV7-8 to TRBJ1-1, with D unclear. Germline values: CDR1 SGHVS, CDR2 FQNEAQ. This CDR3 spans 15 amino acids. Between the trimmed V and J ends, which lost 4 bases and 1 base, there was a span of 13 bases. The CDR3 region has the DNA TGTGCCAGCAGCTCCTGGCTCAGCGAGAACACTGAAGCTTTCTTT. It specifies CASSSWLSENTEAFF.

This clonotype was found many times. The V and J genes are TRBV20-1 and TRBJ2-3; possibly TRBD1 or TRBD2 for D (5 bases each). This CDR3 has 15 amino acids. V was shortened by 6 bases and J by 3 bases, with 19 bases between the two germline ends. Germline V gives CDR1 DFQATT, CDR2 SNEGSKA (reference sequence). The CDR3 sequence: CSAPVREKGTDTQYF. Here the CDR3 DNA reads TGCAGTGCCCCGGTCAGGGAGAAAGGGACAGATACGCAGTATTTT.

The rearrangement uses TRBV5-1 and TRBJ2-3; possible D gene TRBD2, 6 bases. CDR1 SGHRS and CDR2 YFSETQ come from the germline V gene. With 4 bases removed from V and 6 bases from J, the gap between germline ends came to 21 bases. The CDR3 is 16 amino acids. The CDR3 DNA sequence: TGCGCCAGCAGCCAATCGGGACTCCGGCCGGGGGATACGCAGTATTTT. This encodes CASSQSGLRPGDTQYF.

This chain connects TRBV28 to TRBJ2-1; possibly TRBD2 for D (6 bases). Trimming stripped 5 bases from V and 4 bases from J, with 12 bases between. CDR1 is MDHEN, CDR2 SYDVKM, per germline. The CDR3 totals 14 residues. This CDR3 reads CASSPIAVYNEQFF. CDR3 nucleotides: TGTGCCAGCAGTCCGATAGCGGTTTACAATGAGCAGTTCTTC.

This clonotype was found a few times. This chain uses TRBV20-1 with TRBJ1-1; D is undetermined. This CDR3 has 12 amino acids. CDR1 is DFQATT and CDR2 is SNEGSKA in the germline V gene (reference sequence). V was trimmed by 2 bases and J by 1 base, leaving 5 bases between them. The chain's CDR3 is CSARRGNTEAFF. CDR3 DNA sequence: TGCAGTGCTAGAAGAGGGAACACTGAAGCTTTCTTT.

The rearrangement uses TRBV5-1 and TRBJ2-5, with TRBD2 matching 8 bases. The ends lost 0 bases at V and 5 bases at J; junction bases unmatched: 9. The germline V gene has CDR1 SGHRS and CDR2 YFSETQ. The CDR3 runs 16 residues. The CDR3 DNA follows: TGCGCCAGCAGCTTGGAGGCGGCGGGAGGCTGGGAGACCCAGTACTTC. Translation: CASSLEAAGGWETQYF.

This clonotype was counted between two and nine times. The V call is TRBV20-1, the J call TRBJ1-2; D might be TRBD1 (5 bases). This CDR3 comprises 16 residues. V was pared by 0 bases and J by 3 bases, with 17 bases between. Germline CDR1 and CDR2: DFQATT and SNEGSKA (reference sequence). The CDR3 spells CSARDRETGRYYGYTF. DNA for the CDR3: TGCAGTGCTAGAGATAGGGAGACGGGACGGTACTATGGCTACACCTTC.

This clonotype has just a few counts. The rearrangement uses TRBV4-2 and TRBJ2-5; D is ambiguous. V lost 4 bases and J lost 6, with 6 bases in between. From germline, CDR1 is LGHNA and CDR2 YNFKEQ. This CDR3 has 11 residues. The CDR3 bases are TGTGCCAGCAGCCCCGGCAAGACCCAGTACTTC. The encoded protein is CASSPGKTQYF.

The chain uses TRBV5-1 and TRBJ2-1; TRBD2 matches 8 bases. Germline V CDR1 and CDR2: SGHRS, YFSETQ. The CDR3 extends over 14 amino acids. Trimming removed 7 bases from V and 4 bases from J; junction bases left unmatched: 7. In nucleotides, the CDR3 is TGCGCCAGCCTCGGGGGGGCTCGGTACAATGAGCAGTTCTTC. It translates to CASLGGARYNEQFF.

This clonotype has just a few counts. J is TRBJ1-2 and V is TRBV18; D is unclear. Per germline, CDR1 KGHSH and CDR2 LQKENI. Deletions cut 6 bases from V and 8 bases from J, with 16 bases between. This CDR3 has 13 amino acids. As DNA, the CDR3 is TGTGCCAGCTCGGCGGGTAACCCCCTAGGCTACACCTTC. As protein: CASSAGNPLGYTF.

This clonotype has a handful of counts. The chain carries TRBV3-1 and TRBJ1-5; D possibly corresponds to TRBD1 (6 bases). V gave up 3 bases and J gave up 2 bases, with 14 bases separating them. In germline, CDR1 is LGHDT, CDR2 YNNKEL (reference sequence). The CDR3 has 16 residues. CDR3 coding DNA: TGTGCCAGCAGCCAGATGACAGGCCAGGGCAATCAGCCCCAGCATTTT. Translation gives CASSQMTGQGNQPQHF.

V is TRBV5-6 and J is TRBJ1-1, with 7 bases identical to TRBD1. Germline loops: CDR1 SGHDT, CDR2 YYEEEE. The CDR3 loop spans 15 amino acids. Trimming at V came to 0 bases and at J to 6 bases, leaving 8 bases not matched to a gene. The CDR3, as DNA: TGTGCCAGCAGCTTGGGGAGAAAGGGGGCCGCTGAAGCTTTCTTT. It specifies CASSLGRKGAAEAFF.

This clonotype was seen only a few times. V usage is TRBV28 and J usage is TRBJ1-5; the match to TRBD1 covers 7 bases. The junction had 8 bases not matched to a gene; V was cut back by 5 bases and J by 1 base. CDR3 size: 16 residues. Germline V gene lookup returns CDR1 MDHEN and CDR2 SYDVKM. The CDR3 region is CASSPLGQASNQPQHF. CDR3 nucleotide sequence: TGTGCCAGCAGTCCCCTAGGACAGGCAAGCAATCAGCCCCAGCATTTT.

This clonotype was found a few times. The chain carries TRBV27 and TRBJ1-2; the D gene is possibly TRBD1 (5 bases). The V end lost 3 bases, the J end lost 8 bases, and 16 bases lay between the germline ends. The CDR3 consists of 14 residues. Germline loops: CDR1 MNHEY, CDR2 SMNVEV (reference sequence). CDR3 sequence reads: CASSLGGGFSGYTF. In nucleotides, the CDR3 is TGTGCCAGCAGTTTGGGGGGGGGGTTCTCCGGCTACACCTTC.

This clonotype was counted a few times. The J gene is TRBJ2-2, the V gene TRBV12-3 or TRBV12-4, with 13 bases fitting TRBD2. V was pared by 6 bases and J by 7 bases, with 5 bases of the junction left unmatched. The CDR3 totals 15 residues. As DNA, the CDR3 is TGTGCCAGCAGCCCGGGACTAGCGGGGATCGGGGAGCTGTTTTTT. Amino acid sequence: CASSPGLAGIGELFF.

This clonotype was detected only a few times. Here the CDR3 reads CASSPQGTYGYTF. The CDR3 nucleotides are TGTGCCAGCAGCCCACAGGGGACTTATGGCTACACCTTC. The genes are TRBV12-3 or TRBV12-4 and TRBJ1-2; the match to TRBD1 covers 7 bases. Germline trimming cut 6 bases from V and 5 bases from J; bases unmatched to any gene: 6. The CDR3 contains 13 residues.

This clonotype occurred a few times. The V call is TRBV27, the J call TRBJ1-2, with TRBD1 identical over 10 bases. Germline CDR1 is MNHEY and CDR2 is SMNVEV (reference sequence). The CDR3 runs to 15 residues. V lost 6 bases, J lost 2 bases, and 6 bases stayed unmatched. CDR3 in amino acids: CASSPMTGGNYGYTF. DNA for the CDR3: TGTGCCAGCAGCCCGATGACAGGGGGCAACTATGGCTACACCTTC.

This clonotype was seen ten or more times. The chain recombines TRBV29-1 with TRBJ2-3, with D perhaps matching TRBD1 or TRBD2 (5 bases each). CDR1 SQVTM and CDR2 ANQGSEA come from the germline V gene. This CDR3 has 12 residues. The ends were cut back, 1 base at V and 5 bases at J, with 7 bases in the middle. CDR3 in amino acids: CSVEGGGDTQYF. DNA of the CDR3: TGCAGCGTTGAAGGTGGGGGAGATACGCAGTATTTT.

The V call is TRBV5-1, the J call TRBJ2-3; D ambiguous. Germline V gene lookup returns CDR1 SGHRS and CDR2 YFSETQ. The CDR3 spans 14 residues. Trimming cost V 6 bases and J 0 bases, with 11 bases left between them. The CDR3 DNA follows: TGCGCCAGCAACAACAGAGCTAGCACAGATACGCAGTATTTT. Translation: CASNNRASTDTQYF.

CDR3: CASSEWGKNTEAFF. CDR3 nucleotide sequence: TGTGCCAGCAGTGAATGGGGTAAGAACACTGAAGCTTTCTTT. This rearrangement joins TRBV6-1 to TRBJ1-1; D uncertain. The CDR3 has 14 residues. V gave up 2 bases and J gave up 1 base, with 8 bases separating them. The germline CDR1 and CDR2 sequences are MNHNS and SASEGT.

This clonotype was counted only a few times. CDR3 nucleotide sequence: TGCGCCAGCAGCTTGGAGGCAGGGGACAATGAGCAGTTCTTC. Translating gives CASSLEAGDNEQFF. This chain links TRBV5-1 with TRBJ2-1, with D maybe TRBD1 (6 bases). Germline CDR1 SGHRS, CDR2 YFSETQ. The germline V and J ends were trimmed by 0 bases and 5 bases, with 9 bases remaining between them. The CDR3 is 14 residues long.

This clonotype was counted at least ten times. The rearrangement uses TRBV20-1 and TRBJ2-3, with TRBD2 identical over 12 bases. Germline values: CDR1 DFQATT, CDR2 SNEGSKA (reference sequence). This CDR3 has 19 amino acids. Germline trimming cut 0 bases from V and 0 bases from J; bases unmatched to any gene: 10. CDR3 DNA: TGCAGTGCTAGAGATCTTCTAGCGGGAGGGCCGTCTAGCACAGATACGCAGTATTTT. Protein product: CSARDLLAGGPSSTDTQYF.

The V call is TRBV3-1, the J call TRBJ2-3, with 7 bases that match TRBD2. V was clipped by 0 bases and J by 1 base; unmatched bases: 4. Looked up from germline, CDR1 is LGHDT and CDR2 is YNNKEL (reference sequence). This CDR3 is built from 16 residues. Written as DNA, the CDR3 is TGTGCCAGCAGCCAAGATATGGGACTACGCACAGATACGCAGTATTTT. Protein product: CASSQDMGLRTDTQYF.

This clonotype has at least ten counts. The rearrangement uses TRBV5-1 and TRBJ1-1, with no clear D. This CDR3 contains 17 residues. Germline lookup yields CDR1 SGHRS and CDR2 YFSETQ. The germline V and J ends were trimmed by 6 bases and 0 bases, with 21 bases remaining between them. CDR3 loop: CASTRKGGFGMNTEAFF. Written as DNA, the CDR3 is TGCGCCAGCACGCGGAAGGGAGGATTTGGAATGAACACTGAAGCTTTCTTT.

This clonotype has a handful of counts. The chain uses TRBV25-1 and TRBJ1-5; no clear D. Germline V lookup: CDR1 MGHDK, CDR2 SYGVNS. The length of the CDR3 is 14 residues. V was shortened by 2 bases and J by 5 bases, with 10 bases between the two germline ends. The CDR3: CASSERLDYQPQHF. CDR3 nucleotides: TGTGCCAGCAGTGAACGGTTGGACTATCAGCCCCAGCATTTT.

The CDR3 nucleotides read TGCGCCAGCAGCCTATTACAGGGGAATCGCGCTGGAAACACCATATATTTT. It encodes CASSLLQGNRAGNTIYF. The rearrangement links TRBV5-1 to TRBJ1-3; 7 bases are shared with TRBD1. The CDR3 totals 17 residues. V gave up 4 bases and J gave up 2 bases; unmatched junction bases: 12. Per germline, CDR1 SGHRS and CDR2 YFSETQ.

The table lists this clonotype with a few counts. The V call is TRBV5-1, the J call TRBJ2-3; 7 nucleotides match TRBD2. The V gene end was trimmed by 0 bases and the J gene end by 6 bases; junction bases not matched to a gene: 10. The CDR3 is 16 residues long. CDR1 and CDR2 (germline): SGHRS, YFSETQ. The DNA of the CDR3 is TGCGCCAGCAGCTTGGGCGGGAGCCTCTTCTATGATACGCAGTATTTT. Translated, it gives CASSLGGSLFYDTQYF.

DNA of the CDR3: TGCGCCAGCAGCCAAGCGTCAGCGGGAGGGCAAACAGATACGCAGTATTTT. The encoded protein is CASSQASAGGQTDTQYF. V and J are TRBV4-1 and TRBJ2-3; 10 bases align to TRBD2. The CDR3 has 17 amino acids. The V segment lost 1 base and the J segment 3 bases; nucleotides outside the gene matches: 7. CDR1 is MGHRA, CDR2 YSYEKL, per germline.

V is TRBV20-1 and J is TRBJ2-5, with a weak D call TRBD1 (6 bases). From germline, CDR1 is DFQATT and CDR2 SNEGSKA (reference sequence). The V end lost 7 bases, the J end lost 0 bases, and 12 bases lay between the germline ends. The CDR3 runs to 13 residues. The CDR3 region is CSVPRDNQETQYF. The DNA for the CDR3 is TGCAGTGTTCCCCGGGACAACCAAGAGACCCAGTACTTC.